The 22 T cell receptor beta chains below all came from one sample that was sequenced in a study of cytomegalovirus exposure and HLA in healthy donors. PCR employed 60 Vbeta and 13 Jbeta primers. Sequencing used immunoSEQ multiplex PCR; TCRdb keeps in-frame clones, though not all of them. This table has about 130,000 clones, approximately 85% appearing once. Sequencing was carried out using PBMCs. These receptors were obtained from a woman aged 25 to 39 in good health and CMV-seropositive.

The chain couples TRBV6-5 to TRBJ1-1; TRBD1 might be the D (5 bases). Germline CDR1 and CDR2: MNHEY and SVGAGI. Deletions cut 2 bases from V and 4 bases from J, with 8 bases between. This CDR3 contains 13 residues. The CDR3 loop reads CASSYGGSTEAFF. In nucleotides, the CDR3 is TGTGCCAGCAGTTACGGGGGGAGCACTGAAGCTTTCTTT.

Remarks on this clone: The sample has other DNA sequences that encode this CDR3 too. The chain is built from TRBV6-5 and TRBJ2-7; 13 nucleotides align to TRBD2. Germline CDR1 MNHEY, CDR2 SVGAGI. With 4 bases clipped from V and 3 bases from J, the junction kept 3 bases outside the gene matches. The CDR3 runs 15 residues. The CDR3 region has the DNA TGTGCCAGCAGTTCGCGACTAGCGGGAGGCTACGAGCAGTACTTC. Its protein product is CASSSRLAGGYEQYF.

This clone was seen a handful of times. The rearrangement uses TRBV28 and TRBJ2-1; 8 nucleotides match TRBD2. Germline CDR1 reads MDHEN; CDR2 reads SYDVKM. The ends lost 5 bases at V and 1 base at J; junction bases unmatched: 4. CDR3 size: 15 residues. Here the CDR3 reads CASSPLAESYNEQFF. CDR3 sequence (DNA): TGTGCCAGCAGTCCACTAGCGGAATCCTACAATGAGCAGTTCTTC.

J is TRBJ2-5 and V is TRBV10-3, with D possibly matching TRBD1 (5 bases). The V end was cut by 0 bases, the J end by 5 bases, with 13 bases between. This CDR3 has 15 residues. CDR1 is ENHRY, CDR2 SYGVKD, per germline. CDR3 nucleotide sequence: TGTGCCATCAGTGAGTCGAGAATAGGGGTTGAGACCCAGTACTTC. It is translated as CAISESRIGVETQYF.

J is TRBJ1-4 and V is TRBV7-9; D uncertain. This CDR3 has 12 residues. CDR1 SEHNR and CDR2 FQNEAQ come from the germline V gene (reference sequence). Trimming removed 5 bases from V and 3 bases from J, with 4 bases in between. CDR3 sequence reads: CASSPANEKLFF. The CDR3 DNA reads as TGTGCCAGCAGCCCGGCTAATGAAAAACTGTTTTTT.

J is TRBJ2-1 and V is TRBV7-9; 7 nucleotides align to TRBD1. Per the germline V gene, CDR1 is SEHNR and CDR2 is FQNEAQ (reference sequence). The V segment lost 3 bases and the J segment 8 bases; nucleotides outside the gene matches: 7. The CDR3 has 14 amino acids. The CDR3 region is CASSFSYRGDEQFF. In DNA form, the CDR3 reads TGTGCCAGCAGCTTTTCTTACAGGGGCGATGAGCAGTTCTTC.

This rearrangement joins TRBV7-9 to TRBJ1-2; D remains unclear. V lost 2 bases to trimming and J lost 4 bases, with 14 bases between them. Per germline, CDR1 SEHNR and CDR2 FQNEAQ (reference sequence). The CDR3 is made up of 15 amino acids. The CDR3 DNA reads TGTGCCAGCAGCTTACGGGATGTCTTAATCTATGGCTACACCTTC. This gives the protein CASSLRDVLIYGYTF. The full variable domain, completed using reference TRBV7-9 and TRBJ1-2, is DTGVSQNPRHKITKRGQNVTFRCDPISEHNRLYWYRQTLGQGPEFLTYFQNEAQLEKSRLLSDRFSAERPKGSFSTLEIQRTEQGDSAMYLCASSLRDVLIYGYTFGSGTRLTVV.

The rearrangement joins TRBV7-9 to TRBJ1-4, with a tentative D call TRBD1 (6 bases). V was pared by 0 bases and J by 13 bases, with 21 bases between. The CDR3 is made up of 16 amino acids. The germline V gene encodes CDR1 SEHNR and CDR2 FQNEAQ (reference sequence). The CDR3 DNA sequence: TGTGCCAGCAGCTTAGCGTCCGGGAGGCAGGGGTTTGGACTGTTTTTT. Translated: CASSLASGRQGFGLFF.

This clone was counted only a few times. The chain uses TRBV4-2 and TRBJ1-5; 8 bases match TRBD1. This CDR3 is built from 17 residues. Germline CDR1 reads LGHNA; CDR2 reads YNFKEQ. The junction had 10 bases not matched to a gene; V was cut back by 0 bases and J by 6 bases. In DNA, the CDR3 is TGTGCCAGCAGCCAAGATTGGTCGGGACAGGTGAGTCAGCCCCAGCATTTT. Residues: CASSQDWSGQVSQPQHF.

The gene calls are TRBV7-9 and TRBJ2-1; 8 bases line up with TRBD2. Trimming cost V 2 bases and J 3 bases; bases outside gene matches: 9. CDR1 and CDR2 (germline): SEHNR, FQNEAQ (reference sequence). This CDR3 is 17 amino acids long. This CDR3 is CASSLRFSGTNYNEQFF. The DNA for the CDR3 is TGTGCCAGCAGCTTAAGGTTTAGCGGGACAAACTACAATGAGCAGTTCTTC.

J is TRBJ1-1 and V is TRBV13, with 10 bases matching TRBD1. The CDR3 has 16 amino acids. The J segment lost 10 bases and the V segment lost 4 bases, leaving 15 bases of the junction unmatched. Germline loops: CDR1 PRHDT, CDR2 FYEKMQ (reference sequence). Written as DNA, the CDR3 is TGTGCCAGCAGCTCCACCGGGACAGGGGTTAAAGCGAGAGCTTTCTTT. It translates to CASSSTGTGVKARAFF.

The chain has TRBV28 and TRBJ2-7, with 14 bases identical to TRBD2. Germline-derived CDR1 and CDR2 are MDHEN and SYDVKM. The trim removed 6 bases at V and 9 bases at J, leaving 7 bases unmatched. The CDR3 has 14 amino acids. The CDR3 region is CASSLPGLAGVQYF. The CDR3 region has the DNA TGTGCCAGCAGCCTTCCGGGACTAGCGGGAGTGCAGTACTTC.

This clone was counted once. The chain has TRBV5-6 and TRBJ2-7; a weak D match, TRBD1 (6 bases). CDR1 and CDR2 from the germline V gene are SGHDT and YYEEEE. V was shortened by 7 bases and J by 4 bases, with 18 bases between the two germline ends. The CDR3 is made up of 14 amino acids. The CDR3 here is CASWTTGNQYEQYF. CDR3 DNA sequence: TGTGCCAGCTGGACGACAGGAAACCAGTACGAGCAGTACTTC.

The V call is TRBV28, the J call TRBJ1-3; D call uncertain. There are 15 residues in the CDR3. Germline V lookup: CDR1 MDHEN, CDR2 SYDVKM. V was cut by 1 base and J by 0 bases, with 7 bases left in between. CDR3 amino acids: CASSLLLSSGNTIYF. CDR3 nucleotide sequence: TGTGCCAGCAGTTTATTACTGAGCTCTGGAAACACCATATATTTT.

This chain joins TRBV7-9 and TRBJ1-1, with a weak D call TRBD1 (5 bases). The CDR3 runs to 16 residues. The germline V and J ends were trimmed by 0 bases and 0 bases, with 11 bases remaining between them. The germline CDR1 and CDR2 sequences are SEHNR and FQNEAQ (reference sequence). CDR3 DNA: TGTGCCAGCAGCTTAGCGCCCAACAGGATGAACACTGAAGCTTTCTTT. It specifies CASSLAPNRMNTEAFF. Supplemented by reference TRBV7-9 and TRBJ1-1, the full variable domain reads DTGVSQNPRHKITKRGQNVTFRCDPISEHNRLYWYRQTLGQGPEFLTYFQNEAQLEKSRLLSDRFSAERPKGSFSTLEIQRTEQGDSAMYLCASSLAPNRMNTEAFFGQGTRLTVV.

The V and J genes are TRBV27 and TRBJ1-1, with 9 bases fitting TRBD1. The CDR3 extends over 16 amino acids. Germline CDR1 MNHEY, CDR2 SMNVEV (reference sequence). Germline trimming cut 7 bases from V and 2 bases from J; bases unmatched to any gene: 11. CDR3 nucleotide sequence: TGTGCCAGCATTCCCGGGACAGGGCCTACTAACACTGAAGCTTTCTTT. Protein product: CASIPGTGPTNTEAFF.

The chain recombines TRBV15 with TRBJ2-7; D is possibly TRBD1 (7 bases). This CDR3 has 13 residues. Germline lookup yields CDR1 LNHNV and CDR2 YYDKDF (reference sequence). Trimming took 8 bases from V and 2 from J, leaving 13 bases between them. The chain's CDR3 is CATGGGTAYEQYF. The DNA of the CDR3 is TGTGCCACCGGCGGCGGGACAGCCTACGAGCAGTACTTC.

The rearrangement links TRBV27 to TRBJ2-2; maybe TRBD1 (5 bases). CDR1 is MNHEY and CDR2 is SMNVEV in the germline V gene (reference sequence). This CDR3 is built from 14 residues. Trimming left V 4 bases short and J 2 bases short, with 8 bases between. In DNA, the CDR3 is TGTGCCAGCAGTTGGCAGGGAAACACCGGGGAGCTGTTTTTT. Translation: CASSWQGNTGELFF.

This chain connects TRBV18 to TRBJ2-7; weak D call: TRBD1 (5 bases). From germline, CDR1 is KGHSH and CDR2 LQKENI. This CDR3 spans 14 amino acids. V lost 2 bases to trimming and J lost 3 bases, with 11 bases between them. The CDR3 protein is CASSPGKGVYEQYF. The CDR3 DNA reads as TGTGCCAGCTCACCAGGAAAAGGGGTCTACGAGCAGTACTTC.

About this clone: A junction end diverges from the germline sequence, so it may reflect a read error. The V call is TRBV4-2, the J call TRBJ2-1; tentative D call: TRBD1 (6 bases). Germline V gives CDR1 LGHNA, CDR2 YNFKEQ. The CDR3 covers 14 residues. The DNA of the CDR3 is TGTGCCAGCACCCAAGAAGTCAGGGGCAATGAGCAGTTCTTC. Translation: CASTQEVRGNEQFF.

This sequence joins TRBV19 and TRBJ1-2; the D is unclear. CDR1 is LNHDA and CDR2 is SQIVND in the germline V gene (reference sequence). Trimming shortened V by 3 bases and J by 0 bases, and 11 bases separated the two germline ends. The CDR3 is 15 residues long. The CDR3, as DNA: TGTGCCAGTAGTATGTCCGGAGCAGCTAACTATGGCTACACCTTC. Its protein product is CASSMSGAANYGYTF.

The chain employs TRBV2 and TRBJ2-1; 11 bases line up with TRBD1. Germline CDR1 SNHLY, CDR2 FYNNEI. Trimming took 3 bases from V and 9 from J; bases not matched to a gene: 1. The CDR3 is 13 amino acids. DNA of the CDR3: TGTGCCAGCAGTGAGGACAGGGGGCTTGAGCAGTTCTTC. Amino acids: CASSEDRGLEQFF. The full variable domain, in which reference TRBV2 and TRBJ2-1 provide the parts outside the CDR3, is EPEVTQTPSHQVTQMGQEVILRCVPISNHLYFYWYRQILGQKVEFLVSFYNNEISEKSEIFDDQFSVERPDGSNFTLKIRSTKLEDSAMYFCASSEDRGLEQFFGPGTRLTVL.